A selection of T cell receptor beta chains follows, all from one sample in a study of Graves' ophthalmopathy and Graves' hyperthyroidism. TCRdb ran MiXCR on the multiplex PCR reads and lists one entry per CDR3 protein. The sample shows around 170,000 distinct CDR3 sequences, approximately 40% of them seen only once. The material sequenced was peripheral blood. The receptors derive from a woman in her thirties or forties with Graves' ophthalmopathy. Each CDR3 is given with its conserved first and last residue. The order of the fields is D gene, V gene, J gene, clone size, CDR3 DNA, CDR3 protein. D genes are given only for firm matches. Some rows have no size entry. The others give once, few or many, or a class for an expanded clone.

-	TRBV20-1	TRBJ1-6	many	TGCAGTGCTAGACCCACCGACAAGGGGTCTGGACCCCTCCACTTT	CSARPTDKGSGPLHF
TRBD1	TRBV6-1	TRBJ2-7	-	TGTGCCAGCAGTGAACGGGCGCTACCCGGGACAGGGCGTGGGGAGCAGTACTTC	CASSERALPGTGRGEQYF
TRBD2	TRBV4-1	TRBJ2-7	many	TGCGCCAGCAGCCAAGATTCCTTTTATAGCGGGAGTAGGATTCGAGAGCAGTACTTC	CASSQDSFYSGSRIREQYF
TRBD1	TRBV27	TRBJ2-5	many	TGTGCCAGCAGTTTAATGAGTAAAGGTGCAGGGGGTCAGGAGACCCAGTACTTC	CASSLMSKGAGGQETQYF
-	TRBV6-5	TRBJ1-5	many	TGTGCCAGCAGTTACGAGTCAGGGTCAAATCAGCCCCAGCATTTT	CASSYESGSNQPQHF
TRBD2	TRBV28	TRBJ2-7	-	TGTGCCAGCAGTTTCTCCGGGACTAGCGGGAGGGTTGCCTACGAGCAGTACTTC	CASSFSGTSGRVAYEQYF
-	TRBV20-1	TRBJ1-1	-	TGCAGTGCTAGAGGCCTACTAAACACTGAAGCTTTCTTT	CSARGLLNTEAFF
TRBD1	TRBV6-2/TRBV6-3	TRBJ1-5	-	TGTGCCAGCAGTTCACCGGGACAGGGCTCCAATCAGCCCCAGCATTTT	CASSSPGQGSNQPQHF
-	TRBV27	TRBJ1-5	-	TGTGCCAGCAGTTTTGATTCGACAGGACGCAGTCAGCCCCAGCATTTT	CASSFDSTGRSQPQHF
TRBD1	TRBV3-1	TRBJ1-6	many	TGTGCCAGCAGCCAAGATTCCGGCAGGGGGGCCCTCCACTTT	CASSQDSGRGALHF
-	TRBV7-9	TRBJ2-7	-	TGTGCCAGCAGCCACCCCATGAGGGAGCAGTACTTC	CASSHPMREQYF
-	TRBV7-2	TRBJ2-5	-	TGTGCCAGCAGCCACAGGTTCCAAGAGACCCAGTACTTC	CASSHRFQETQYF
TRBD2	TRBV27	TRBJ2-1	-	TGTGCCACCGCCCGGACTAGGGTCTACAATGAGCAGTTCTTC	CATARTRVYNEQFF
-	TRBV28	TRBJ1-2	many	TGTGCCAGCAGTTTTCGGAGTCACGGAGGCTACACCTTC	CASSFRSHGGYTF
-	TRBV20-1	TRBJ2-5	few	TGCAGTGCTAGTTGGTTAGAAGAGACCCAGTACTTC	CSASWLEETQYF
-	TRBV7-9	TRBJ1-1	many	TGTGCCAGCAGCTTAGATATGAGGAAAGCTTTCTTT	CASSLDMRKAFF
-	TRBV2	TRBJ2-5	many	TGTGCCAGCAAGGCAGGGGTTTACGAGACCCAGTACTTC	CASKAGVYETQYF
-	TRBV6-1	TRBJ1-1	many	TGTGCCACATACCGGACTAATGGCCGGAGCACTGAAGCTTTCTTT	CATYRTNGRSTEAFF
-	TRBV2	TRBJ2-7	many	TGTGCCAGCCTCGTTCGAGACTACGAGCAGTACTTC	CASLVRDYEQYF
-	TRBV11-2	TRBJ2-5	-	TGTGCCAGCAAAAGGATGGACAGCGGCGTTTCCGAGACCCAGTACTTC	CASKRMDSGVSETQYF
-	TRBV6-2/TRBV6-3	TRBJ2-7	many	TGTGCCAGCAGTTACCACCGGCTAGCGCCTACATCCGAGCAGTACTTC	CASSYHRLAPTSEQYF
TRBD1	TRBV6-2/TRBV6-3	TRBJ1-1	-	TGTGCCAGCCAACAGGGGGAGAACACTGAAGCTTTCTTT	CASQQGENTEAFF
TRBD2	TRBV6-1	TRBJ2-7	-	TGTGCCAGCAGTGAACGGTGGGGGACTAGCGGTTTTTACGAGCAGTACTTC	CASSERWGTSGFYEQYF
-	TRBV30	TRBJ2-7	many	TGTGCCTGGAGTGTACTAGAAAGTGAGCAGTACTTC	CAWSVLESEQYF
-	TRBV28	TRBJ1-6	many	TGTGCCAGCACAACAGGGCTTAATTCACCCCTCCACTTT	CASTTGLNSPLHF
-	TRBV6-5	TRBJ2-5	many	TGTGCCAGCAGTTGGGGGGGGCGAGAGACCCAGTACTTC	CASSWGGRETQYF